These 7 T cell receptor beta chains came from one sample sequenced in a study of regulatory T cells in long-lasting Graves disease. For TCR beta, libraries came from iRepertoire HTBI primers and Arm-PCR of CDR3 regions. TCRdb itself ran the multiplex PCR reads through MiXCR, one entry per CDR3 protein. This table holds about 430,000 distinct CDR3 sequences, roughly 21% found once. Time point noted: persistent/refractory GD, antithyroid drugs over 5 years with positive TRAb. The authors made the TCR library using RNA they extracted from PBMCs. The material was peripheral blood mononuclear cells (PBMCs), obtained when the disease was refractory, from a patient treated with antithyroid drugs. All receptors derive from a female donor with Graves disease.

This chain joins TRBV28 and TRBJ2-3; 7 positions match TRBD2. V was pared by 7 bases and J by 4 bases, with 8 bases of the junction left unmatched. CDR3 length: 14 amino acids. The germline V gene encodes CDR1 MDHEN and CDR2 SYDVKM. CDR3 region: CASKVERDADTQYF. In DNA form, the CDR3 reads TGTGCCAGCAAGGTGGAGCGGGACGCAGATACGCAGTATTTT.

A word on this clonotype: A much larger clone lies one base from this, so it may be a read error. The rearrangement uses TRBV28 and TRBJ1-4; D is possibly TRBD1 (6 bases). The CDR3 has 16 residues. CDR1 is MDHEN, CDR2 SYDVKM, per germline. The ends were cut back, 6 bases at V and 2 bases at J, with 16 bases in the middle. The CDR3 sequence: CASRQQGQATNEKLFF. CDR3 sequence (DNA): TGTGCCAGCAGGCAACAGGGCCAGGCTACTAATGAAAAACTGTTTTTT. Full variable domain (remainder filled in from reference TRBV28 and TRBJ1-4): DVKVTQSSRYLVKRTGEKVFLECVQDMDHENMFWYRQDPGLGLRLIYFSYDVKMKEKGDIPEGYSVSREKKERFSLILESASTNQTSMYLCASRQQGQATNEKLFFGSGTQLSVL.

This clonotype was recorded a few times. This chain uses TRBV20-1 with TRBJ2-5; D gene unclear. The CDR3 sequence is 14 residues long. V was pared by 2 bases and J by 2 bases, with 12 bases between. Germline CDR1 reads DFQATT; CDR2 reads SNEGSKA (reference sequence). The CDR3 loop is CSARSGYSQETQYF. CDR3 DNA sequence: TGCAGTGCTAGATCTGGCTATTCACAAGAGACCCAGTACTTC.

This clonotype was found a few times. V and J are TRBV28 and TRBJ2-3; weak D call: TRBD2 (6 bases). Germline lookup yields CDR1 MDHEN and CDR2 SYDVKM. CDR3 length equals 14 residues. V was clipped by 5 bases and J by 11 bases, with 20 bases between them. The CDR3: CASSPQRLGVRQYF. The CDR3 region has the DNA TGTGCCAGCAGTCCACAGCGACTAGGAGTAAGGCAGTATTTT.

This clonotype was seen only a few times. The rearrangement links TRBV6-1 to TRBJ1-1; tentatively, D is TRBD1 (5 bases). The CDR3 has 14 amino acids. Between the trimmed V and J ends, which lost 6 bases and 5 bases, there was a span of 16 bases. Germline CDR1 reads MNHNS; CDR2 reads SASEGT. CDR3 coding DNA: TGTGCCAGCAGCCGCGCGGGGGAGCAGACTGAAGCTTTCTTT. Its protein product is CASSRAGEQTEAFF.

This chain connects TRBV11-2 to TRBJ2-5; D gene unclear. Trimming pared 0 bases from V and 5 bases from J, leaving 4 bases between. This CDR3 comprises 12 residues. Germline V CDR1 and CDR2: SGHAT, FQNNGV. The CDR3 here is CASSLEKETQYF. CDR3 sequence (DNA): TGTGCCAGCAGCTTAGAAAAGGAGACCCAGTACTTC.

The chain recombines TRBV6-1 with TRBJ1-5, with 7 bases matching TRBD1. Trimming removed 3 bases from V and 6 bases from J; junction bases left unmatched: 8. Germline values: CDR1 MNHNS, CDR2 SASEGT. This CDR3 has 15 residues. CDR3 residues: CASSEPDRVFQPQHF. The CDR3 nucleotides read TGTGCCAGCAGTGAGCCCGACAGGGTTTTTCAGCCCCAGCATTTT.